This TCR beta chain came from a study of blood T cells in healthy people across ages. Broader study findings: Estimates drawn from one million T cells were deemed to understate diversity. TCR beta diversity tracked closely with naive T cell percentage.

Next came a second PCR, run for about 7 to 12 cycles, which used a sample-barcoded 5' primer along with a J-beta primer mix. TCRdb fed the 5' RACE reads into MiXCR, producing one record per CDR3 protein. Of 1.5 million to 2 million distinct CDR3 sequences in the sample, 28% were seen once. This CDR3 has 16 residues. The V gene's germline CDR1 is MNHEY and CDR2 SMNVEV (reference sequence). V was clipped by 5 bases and J by 3 bases, with 17 bases between them. A note on this clonotype: Its antigen is not known.

The source is a woman between 25 and 40 years old in good health. V gene TRBV27 combines with J gene TRBJ1-5, with D perhaps TRBD1 (6 bases). Sequencing was carried out using blood. The CDR3 loop is CASSNRAGEYNQPQHF. DNA of the CDR3: TGTGCCAGCAGTAATAGGGCAGGGGAGTACAATCAGCCCCAGCATTTT.